Below are 21 T cell receptor beta chains sequenced from a single sample in a study of tumor-infiltrating lymphocytes in primary liver carcinoma. Unsorted bulk tissue, about 18-32 mg of it, served as the source for co-extraction of RNA and DNA. Constant-region priming of approximately 500 ng total RNA yielded TCR beta cDNA. ARM-PCR was slightly modified, and three nested multiplex PCR rounds with it gave rise to the TCR beta libraries. The study ran its first two PCR rounds for roughly 10 cycles each, using TRBV1-TRBV30 forward primers and a C-beta reverse primer. TCRdb re-derived calls from the multiplex PCR reads in MiXCR, one entry per CDR3 protein. The sample records more than 70,000 distinct CDR3 sequences, more than 65% being singletons. Sequencing input: liver tumor tissue from sampling region 1. Subset indicated: tumor region T1, superior pole. Receptor source: a middle-aged man with primary liver carcinoma and hepatitis B virus infection.

The rearrangement joins TRBV10-3 to TRBJ2-7, with TRBD2 matching 9 bases. Germline trimming cut 4 bases from V and 1 base from J; bases unmatched to any gene: 2. This CDR3 has 14 amino acids. CDR1 ENHRY and CDR2 SYGVKD come from the germline V gene. In DNA, the CDR3 is TGTGCCATCAGTGCTAGCGGGACGTCCTACGAGCAGTACTTC. This translates into CAISASGTSYEQYF.

Details on this clonotype: The junction shows a germline mismatch at one end, possibly a read error. The rearrangement links TRBV11-2 to TRBJ2-7; D is uncertain. The CDR3 totals 15 residues. Germline V gene sequence: CDR1 SGHAT, CDR2 FQNNGV. The CDR3 coding sequence is TGTGCCAGCAGCGTAGATGGTGGCTTCACCTACGAGCAATACTTC. It specifies CASSVDGGFTYEQYF. Variable domain in full (rest from reference TRBV11-2 and TRBJ2-7): EAGVAQSPRYKIIEKRQSVAFWCNPISGHATLYWYQQILGQGPKLLIQFQNNGVVDDSQLPKDRFSAERLKGVDSTLKIQPAKLEDSAVYLCASSVDGGFTYEQYFGPGTRLTVT.

The chain is built from TRBV4-2 and TRBJ2-2; TRBD1 agrees at 8 bases. The V gene end was trimmed by 6 bases and the J gene end by 12 bases; junction bases not matched to a gene: 9. The length of the CDR3 is 13 residues. Germline assignment: CDR1 LGHNA and CDR2 YNFKEQ. CDR3 DNA: TGTGCCAGCAGGACAGGGGCGGGTGGGAAGCTGTTTTTT. It yields the protein CASRTGAGGKLFF.

Comments on this clonotype: The CDR3 ends on some other residue instead of the conserved phenylalanine or tryptophan, so this is likely a read error. The rearrangement joins TRBV6-5 to TRBJ2-2, with TRBD2 matching 9 bases. Per the germline V gene, CDR1 is MNHEY and CDR2 is SVGAGI. V lost 4 bases, J lost 4 bases, and 7 bases stayed unmatched. CDR3 length equals 16 residues. The CDR3 spells CASSSSSGRTTGELFL. CDR3 sequence (DNA): TGTGCCAGCAGTTCCTCGAGCGGGAGGACCACCGGGGAGCTGTTTTTA.

In regard to this clonotype: The junction does not match germline at one end; this may be a read error. J is TRBJ1-1 and V is TRBV12-3 or TRBV12-4; a weak D match, TRBD1 (6 bases). The CDR3 loop spans 17 amino acids. The CDR3 DNA reads TGTGCCAACAGTTCAGCCTGGGGGACATCAATGAACACTGAAACTTTCTTT. This translates into CANSSAWGTSMNTETFF.

With regard to this clonotype: A read error may account for a junction end that differs from germline. The chain combines TRBV12-3 or TRBV12-4 with TRBJ2-3; 11 bases agree with TRBD2. The CDR3 has 16 residues. The CDR3 sequence is CARSSPGLAGTDTRYF. CDR3 DNA sequence: TGTGCCAGGAGTTCTCCCGGACTAGCGGGCACAGATACGCGGTATTTT.

The rearrangement uses TRBV7-3 and TRBJ2-1, with D perhaps matching TRBD2 (8 bases). Trimming removed 2 bases from V and 8 bases from J, with 16 bases in between. This CDR3 comprises 15 residues. Germline V CDR1 and CDR2: SGHTA, FQGTGA. For the CDR3, the DNA is TGTGCCAGCAGCTTAGACCCGGGAGGGGGCGATGAGCAGTTCTTC. Its translation: CASSLDPGGGDEQFF. The full variable domain, its missing parts supplied by reference TRBV7-3 and TRBJ2-1, is GAGVSQTPSNKVTEKGKYVELRCDPISGHTALYWYRQSLGQGPEFLIYFQGTGAADDSGLPNDRFFAVRPEGSVSTLKIQRTERGDSAVYLCASSLDPGGGDEQFFGPGTRLTVL.

This sequence joins TRBV7-6 and TRBJ2-1; 12 positions agree with TRBD2. The CDR3 length is 17 residues. The V and J ends lost 9 bases and 0 bases, in that order; junction bases with no gene match: 9. Germline V gene sequence: CDR1 SGHVS, CDR2 FNYEAQ. Here the CDR3 DNA reads TGTGCCAGTAGCCTCCGACTAGCGGGAGCCTCCTACAATGAGCAGTTCTTC. Amino acids: CASSLRLAGASYNEQFF.

Points on this clonotype: One junction end disagrees with the germline gene, perhaps due to a read error. The chain couples TRBV12-3 or TRBV12-4 to TRBJ2-7; 14 bases fit TRBD2. The CDR3 is 14 amino acids. As DNA, the CDR3 is TGTGCCACCAAGAGGACTAGCGGGAGGTACGATCAGTACTTC. Translating it yields CATKRTSGRYDQYF.

On this clonotype itself: One end of the junction does not line up with germline, which may come from a read error. This rearrangement joins TRBV11-1 to TRBJ2-7; no clear D gene. The CDR3 extends over 13 amino acids. Germline V CDR1 and CDR2: SGHAT, FQDESV (reference sequence). DNA of the CDR3: TGTGCCAGCAACTTAAGATTGCCCTACGAGGAGTACTTC. Its translation is CASNLRLPYEEYF.

This clonotype was counted ten times or more. This chain uses TRBV4-1 with TRBJ2-4, with 8 bases fitting TRBD2. Germline V gene sequence: CDR1 MGHRA, CDR2 YSYEKL. The CDR3 sequence is 19 residues long. The junction had 11 bases not matched to a gene; V was cut back by 0 bases and J by 1 base. The CDR3 protein is CASSQDSGGSSPAKNIQYF. The CDR3 DNA follows: TGCGCCAGCAGCCAAGATTCGGGGGGGAGTAGCCCTGCCAAAAACATTCAGTACTTC.

In regard to this clonotype: A much bigger clone sits one base away, suggesting this may be a read error. The chain has TRBV6-1 and TRBJ1-3; maybe TRBD1 (6 bases). CDR1 and CDR2 from the germline V gene are MNHNS and SASEGT. CDR3 size: 16 residues. In DNA form, the CDR3 reads TGTGTCAGCAGCCAAAGAAGGACAGACACTGGAAACACCATATATTTT. Translation gives CVSSQRRTDTGNTIYF.

The chain links TRBV29-1 to TRBJ2-1; 8 nucleotides line up with TRBD1. This CDR3 has 18 residues. Germline V gene sequence: CDR1 SQVTM, CDR2 ANQGSEA. With V trimmed by 1 base and J by 6 bases, 17 bases remained unmatched. Written as DNA, the CDR3 is TGCAGCGTTGAAGTGGGGAGTTGGGCAGGGGGCCGTTCCAATGAGCAGTTCTTC. It specifies CSVEVGSWAGGRSNEQFF.

Details on this clonotype: One end of the junction fails to match germline, which may point to a read error. V is TRBV11-2 and J is TRBJ2-3; D perhaps matches TRBD1 (6 bases). The V gene's germline CDR1 is SGHAT and CDR2 FQNNGV. The CDR3 covers 14 residues. The CDR3, as DNA: TGTGTCAGCAGTTTAAGTCCGTTAGGGGGTACGCAGTATTTT. Translation gives CVSSLSPLGGTQYF.

A note on this clonotype: This is likely a read error, given that the CDR3 carries no conserved phenylalanine or tryptophan at its end. V and J are TRBV4-1 and TRBJ2-1, with D possibly matching TRBD2 (6 bases). Germline V gene sequence: CDR1 MGHRA, CDR2 YSYEKL. The CDR3 totals 14 residues. The CDR3 is CASSQEGSYNEQFL. The CDR3 nucleotides are TGCGCCAGCAGCCAGGAGGGGTCCTACAACGAGCAGTTCCTC.

The CDR3 here is CASSFTGAKREKLFF. For the CDR3, the DNA is TGTGCCAGCAGCTTTACAGGGGCAAAACGTGAAAAACTGTTTTTT. This chain links TRBV5-4 with TRBJ1-4; TRBD1 matches at 7 bases. The CDR3 covers 15 residues. Trimming at V came to 2 bases and at J to 7 bases, leaving 8 bases not matched to a gene. From germline, CDR1 is SGHNT and CDR2 YYREEE (reference sequence).

Note on this clonotype: One end of the junction fails to match germline, which may point to a read error. This chain uses TRBV4-1 with TRBJ2-2; 7 bases fit TRBD1. CDR3 size: 16 residues. Germline CDR1 reads MGHRA; CDR2 reads YSYEKL. The CDR3 here is CTSRTNRGGRTGVLFF. DNA of the CDR3: TGCACCAGCAGGACAAACAGGGGTGGTCGCACCGGGGTGCTGTTTTTT.

Concerning this clonotype itself: One base away lies a much larger clone, so this may be a sequencing read error. The chain has TRBV7-3 and TRBJ2-2; no reliable D call. Germline CDR1 and CDR2: SGHTA and FQGTGA. CDR3 size: 13 residues. The CDR3 coding sequence is TGTGACAGCAGCTCGTTTCCCCCCGGGGAGCTGTTTTTT. It specifies CDSSSFPPGELFF.

In this sample, this clonotype turned up many times. A read error may produce the germline difference seen at one junction end. V and J are TRBV4-2 and TRBJ2-7; tentatively, D is TRBD2 (5 bases). This CDR3 is built from 17 residues. CDR1 and CDR2 from the germline V gene are LGHNA and YNFKEQ. CDR3 sequence: CPSSQMTTGRFSYEQYF. CDR3 nucleotide sequence: TGTCCCAGCAGCCAAATGACTACGGGCCGATTCTCCTACGAGCAGTACTTC.

There are a few counts of this clonotype. This rearrangement joins TRBV12-5 to TRBJ1-1; the match to TRBD1 covers 9 bases. The CDR3 spans 12 residues. V lost 4 bases, J lost 13 bases, and 7 bases stayed unmatched. Germline V CDR1 and CDR2: LGHNT, FRNRAP. The CDR3 DNA reads as TGTGCTAGTGGTTCGGGACAGGGAAAAGTTTTCTTT. Encoded protein: CASGSGQGKVFF.

The chain links TRBV6-5 to TRBJ2-7; TRBD2 agrees at 10 bases. CDR3 length: 15 amino acids. Germline V CDR1 and CDR2: MNHEY, SVGAGI. The CDR3 reads CANSHGLAASYEQYF. CDR3 bases: TGTGCTAACAGCCACGGACTAGCGGCGTCCTACGAGCAGTACTTC.